This T cell receptor (beta chain) was sequenced during a study of blood T cell repertoires in COVID-19. The table came from immunoSEQ multiplex PCR; TCRdb's copy has only in-frame clones and leaves some out. The repertoire holds roughly 100,000 clones, with roughly 90% as singletons. This CDR3 has 14 residues. Germline lookup yields CDR1 MNHEY and CDR2 SVGEGT. The V gene lost 3 bases and the J gene lost 7 bases, with 15 bases spanning the gap. V and J are TRBV6-2 or TRBV6-3 and TRBJ1-2; D remains unclear. The TCR comes from a human donor in a cohort sampled during active COVID-19. Sequencing input: peripheral blood. CDR3 bases: TGTGCCAGCAGTTATCGGACTCGGTTAGGTGGCTACACCTTC. It codes for CASSYRTRLGGYTF.